This T cell receptor beta chain was profiled in a study of T cell responses to AZD1222 COVID-19 vaccine. The study, taken as a whole, reports: Sampling captured repertoires only after the peak T cell response. Only a handful of AZD1222 recipients were seropositive at baseline. It should be noted that donors were predominantly white British and more often female, and clonal diversity was possibly underestimated.

Worth noting for this clone: No antigen is known for it.

CDR3 length: 17 amino acids. Profiled with immunoSEQ multiplex PCR; TCRdb holds only in-frame clones, not every one. The sample has about 140,000 clones; roughly 91% are singletons. Second-dose recipients at about 4 or about 12 weeks were treated as one pooled group. The TCR was taken from an adult who received the AZD1222 COVID-19 vaccine. The specimen comprised peripheral blood, sampled 28 days after the second AZD1222 dose. The rearrangement joins TRBV12-1 to TRBJ2-2; the DNA was not compared with TRBD2, the D call given in the table. TRBV12-1 constitutes a pseudogene. The CDR3 region is CASSTGTSGTNTGELFF. DNA for the CDR3: TGTGCCAGCAGCACCGGGACTAGCGGAACGAACACCGGGGAGCTGTTTTTT.